Only one count was recorded for the clone carrying this TCR beta chain. TCRdb processed the 5' RACE reads anew with MiXCR; each CDR3 protein has one entry. Among roughly 280,000 distinct CDR3 sequences listed, 20% were seen once. The data originate from a study of CD8 T cells in ankylosing spondylitis. The TCR comes from a male donor with ankylosing spondylitis or in good health (not recorded which). Sequences were obtained from blood, either unsorted or a sorted T cell fraction (not recorded which).

This CDR3 is CASSLAPQGTNEKLFF. The CDR3 nucleotides read TGCGCCAGCAGCTTGGCCCCCCAGGGGACTAATGAAAAACTGTTTTTT. The chain carries TRBV5-1 and TRBJ1-4, with D perhaps matching TRBD1 (6 bases). Germline CDR1 SGHRS, CDR2 YFSETQ. The CDR3 sequence is 16 residues long. Trimming pared 0 bases from V and 2 bases from J, leaving 11 bases between.